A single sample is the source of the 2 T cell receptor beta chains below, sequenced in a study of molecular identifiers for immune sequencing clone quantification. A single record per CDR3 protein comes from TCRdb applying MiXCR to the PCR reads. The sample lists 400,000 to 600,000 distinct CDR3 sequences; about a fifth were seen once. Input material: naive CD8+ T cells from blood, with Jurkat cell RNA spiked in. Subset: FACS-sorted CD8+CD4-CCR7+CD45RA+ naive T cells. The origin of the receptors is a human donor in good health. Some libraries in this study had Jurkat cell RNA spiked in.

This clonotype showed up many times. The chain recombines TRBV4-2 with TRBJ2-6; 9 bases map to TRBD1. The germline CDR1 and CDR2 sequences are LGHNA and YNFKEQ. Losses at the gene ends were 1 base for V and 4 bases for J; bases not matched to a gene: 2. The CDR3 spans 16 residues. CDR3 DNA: TGTGCCAGCAGCCAAGGACAGGGGGTCGGGGCCAACGTCCTGACTTTC. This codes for CASSQGQGVGANVLTF.

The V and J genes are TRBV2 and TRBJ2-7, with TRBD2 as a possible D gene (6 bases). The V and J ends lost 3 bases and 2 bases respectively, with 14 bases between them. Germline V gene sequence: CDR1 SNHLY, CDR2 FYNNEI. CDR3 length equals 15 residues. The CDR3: CASSEKRERAYEQYF. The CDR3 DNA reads TGTGCCAGCAGTGAGAAGAGGGAGCGGGCCTACGAGCAGTACTTC.